The clone carrying this T cell receptor beta chain occurred a few times. No antigen is known for it. Quantitative 5'-RACE with molecular barcodes produced the TCR beta libraries. MiXCR, run by TCRdb on the 5' RACE reads, gives a single entry per CDR3 protein. Among some 150,000 distinct CDR3 sequences, over 9.5% were seen once, and the ten largest hold about 3.8%. With 7 bases clipped from V and 2 bases from J, the junction kept 4 bases outside the gene matches. Germline V gene sequence: CDR1 WSHSY, CDR2 SAAADI. This CDR3 region has 14 residues. This sample is drawn from a study of CD8 T cells in ankylosing spondylitis. Findings and limits, study-wide: Reported data indicate significant enrichment of disease-linked clones within matched ankylosing spondylitis synovial fluid. Prior literature has documented some motif variants in synovial fluid and blood from reactive arthritis.

Sequencing input: blood, either unsorted or a sorted T cell fraction (not recorded which). This sequence was found in a female donor with ankylosing spondylitis or in good health (not recorded which). The chain joins TRBV10-2 to TRBJ2-7, with 11 bases identical to TRBD1. CDR3 sequence: CASTGQGATYEQYF. DNA for the CDR3: TGCGCCAGCACTGGACAGGGGGCCACCTACGAGCAGTACTTC.